The entry below gives a single T cell receptor beta chain sequence along with its context. Its antigen is undetermined. This sample is drawn from a study of shared clonotypes between healthy human individuals. On the study more broadly: Three plates each covered CD4 naive and memory; CD8 naive two, CD8 memory one.

Study findings and constraints: When compared with the clonotypes that were shared by all four sorted-subset donors, the non-shared clonotypes turned out to have lower generation probabilities.

V shed 1 base and J shed 7 bases, with 7 bases lying between them. The germline V gene encodes CDR1 MDHEN and CDR2 SYDVKM. The length of the CDR3 is 12 residues. Some 30,000 T cell genomes, or approximately 0.2 ug DNA, went into the sorted-subset replicate PCRs. Data came from immunoSEQ multiplex PCR; TCRdb stores just in-frame clones and leaves some out. The table records about 2.3 million clones, 85% to 95% of them present only once. This sequence was found in a man younger than 35 in good health. Some clones in this sample may be carry-over from other donors' samples. V usage is TRBV28 and J usage is TRBJ1-2; D remains unclear. The sample was naive CD4+ T cells from PBMCs. Described subset: CD45RA+ positively selected. CDR3 amino acids: CASSLSEAGYTF. As DNA, the CDR3 is TGTGCCAGCAGTTTATCAGAGGCTGGCTACACCTTC.